This T cell receptor beta chain was observed in a study of blood T cell repertoires in COVID-19. TCRdb keeps only in-frame clones here, not all; method: immunoSEQ multiplex PCR. Of roughly 74,000 clones listed, roughly 86% are singletons. Germline V gene lookup returns CDR1 MNHEY and CDR2 SMNVEV (reference sequence). The CDR3 extends over 13 amino acids. Trimming stripped 3 bases from V and 1 base from J, with 7 bases between. Sequenced input: peripheral blood. The chain is built from TRBV27 and TRBJ2-7; D remains ambiguous. This sequence originates from a man aged 70-80 years with acute or convalescent COVID-19. The CDR3 reads CASSFSPSYEQYF. The CDR3 DNA sequence: TGTGCCAGCAGTTTTAGCCCATCCTACGAGCAGTACTTC.